This TCR beta chain was sequenced for a study of metastatic and nonmetastatic thyroid tumors. In regard to this clone: The target antigen is unknown.

Among the patients, none had received any treatment before thyroid surgery. Authors' methods: Clinicopathological groups differed in CDR3, with these differences serving to build a distant-metastasis classifier for papillary thyroid cancer. TCRdb re-called clones from the PCR reads using MiXCR. The V and J calls shown here were made by TCRdb, not taken from the authors' results. This repertoire shows 8,000 to 10,000 clones, roughly 14% found once; its top ten account for around 6%. Regarding the study as a whole: Benign nodules reportedly had significantly lower TCR beta diversity than malignant thyroid tumors in blood and tumor.

The TCR sequence derives from a female donor with papillary thyroid cancer or a benign thyroid nodule (not recorded which). Some clones in this sample may be carry-over from other donors' samples. The sample comprised blood.

CDR3 residues: CASSITGTLFEQYF. In nucleotides, the CDR3 is TGTGCCAGCAGCATAACCGGGACACTTTTTGAGCAGTACTTC. The J gene is TRBJ2-7, the V gene TRBV11-2, with D perhaps matching TRBD1 (6 bases). CDR1 and CDR2 from the germline V gene are SGHAT and FQNNGV. The V and J ends lost 5 bases and 7 bases respectively, with 18 bases between them. This CDR3 has 14 amino acids.